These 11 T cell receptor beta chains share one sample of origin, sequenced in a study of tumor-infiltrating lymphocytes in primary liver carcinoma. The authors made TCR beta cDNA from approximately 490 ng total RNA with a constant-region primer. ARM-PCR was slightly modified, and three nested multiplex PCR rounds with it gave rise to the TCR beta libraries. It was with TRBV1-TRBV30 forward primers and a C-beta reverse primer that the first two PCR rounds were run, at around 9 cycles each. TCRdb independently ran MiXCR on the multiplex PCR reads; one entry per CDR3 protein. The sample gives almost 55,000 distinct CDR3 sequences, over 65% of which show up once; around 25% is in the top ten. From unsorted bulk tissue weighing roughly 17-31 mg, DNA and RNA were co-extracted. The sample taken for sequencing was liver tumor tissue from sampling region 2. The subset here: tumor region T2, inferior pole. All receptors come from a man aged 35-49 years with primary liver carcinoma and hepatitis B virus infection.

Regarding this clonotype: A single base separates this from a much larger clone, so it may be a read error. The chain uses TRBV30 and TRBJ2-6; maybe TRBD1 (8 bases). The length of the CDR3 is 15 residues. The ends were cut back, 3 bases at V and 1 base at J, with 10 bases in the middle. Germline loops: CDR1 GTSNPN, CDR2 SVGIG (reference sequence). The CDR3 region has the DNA TGTGCCTGGAGACAGGGGGGGTCTGGGGCCAACGTCCTGACTTTC. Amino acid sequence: CAWRQGGSGANVLTF.

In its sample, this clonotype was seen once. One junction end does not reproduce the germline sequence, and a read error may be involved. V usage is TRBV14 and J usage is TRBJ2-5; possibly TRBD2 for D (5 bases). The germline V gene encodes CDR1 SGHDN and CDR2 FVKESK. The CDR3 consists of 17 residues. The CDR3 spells CTSSQDHAPGFRETQYF. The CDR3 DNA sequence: TGTACCAGCAGCCAAGACCACGCCCCGGGGTTCCGAGAGACCCAGTACTTC.

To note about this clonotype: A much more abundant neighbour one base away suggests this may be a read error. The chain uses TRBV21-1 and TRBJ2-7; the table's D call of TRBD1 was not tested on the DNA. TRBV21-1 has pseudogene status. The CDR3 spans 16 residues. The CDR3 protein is CASSSAIYRTLGEQYF. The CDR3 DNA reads TGTGCCAGCAGCAGCGCCATATACAGGACGCTTGGGGAGCAGTACTTC.

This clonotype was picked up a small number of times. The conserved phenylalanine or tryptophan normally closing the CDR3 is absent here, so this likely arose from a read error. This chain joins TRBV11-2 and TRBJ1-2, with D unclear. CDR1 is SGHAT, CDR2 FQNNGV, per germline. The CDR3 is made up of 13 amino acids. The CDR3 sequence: CASSLEENYGYTL. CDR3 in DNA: TGCGCCAGCAGCTTAGAGGAGAACTATGGCTACACCTTG.

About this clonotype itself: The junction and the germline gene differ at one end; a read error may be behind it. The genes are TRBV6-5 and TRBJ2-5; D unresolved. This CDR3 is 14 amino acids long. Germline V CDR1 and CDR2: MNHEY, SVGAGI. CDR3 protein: CASSYDLDQGTQYF. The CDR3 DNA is TGTGCCAGCAGTTATGATCTCGACCAAGGGACCCAGTACTTC.

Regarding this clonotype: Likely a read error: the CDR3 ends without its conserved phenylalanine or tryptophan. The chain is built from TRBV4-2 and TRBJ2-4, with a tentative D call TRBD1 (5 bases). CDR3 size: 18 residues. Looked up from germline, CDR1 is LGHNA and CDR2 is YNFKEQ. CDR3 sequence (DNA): TGTGTCAGCAGCCAAGAAGGCGCAGGGAAGGGGATCGGAAACATTCAGTACTTA. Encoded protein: CVSSQEGAGKGIGNIQYL.

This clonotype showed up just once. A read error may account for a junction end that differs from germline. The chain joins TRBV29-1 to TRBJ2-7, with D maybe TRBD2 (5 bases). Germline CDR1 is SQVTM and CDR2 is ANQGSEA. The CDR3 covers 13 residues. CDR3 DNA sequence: TGCTGCGTCAGGAACCGCGAGGGCTACGAGCAGTACTTC. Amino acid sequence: CCVRNREGYEQYF.

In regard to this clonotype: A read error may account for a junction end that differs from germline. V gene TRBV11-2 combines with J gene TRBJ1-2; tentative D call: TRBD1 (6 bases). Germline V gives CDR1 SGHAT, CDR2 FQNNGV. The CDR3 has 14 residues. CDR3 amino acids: CAGRERDITYGYTF. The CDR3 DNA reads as TGTGCCGGCAGAGAGAGGGACATCACCTATGGCTATACCTTC. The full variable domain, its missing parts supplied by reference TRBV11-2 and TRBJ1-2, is EAGVAQSPRYKIIEKRQSVAFWCNPISGHATLYWYQQILGQGPKLLIQFQNNGVVDDSQLPKDRFSAERLKGVDSTLKIQPAKLEDSAVYLCAGRERDITYGYTFGSGTRLTVV.

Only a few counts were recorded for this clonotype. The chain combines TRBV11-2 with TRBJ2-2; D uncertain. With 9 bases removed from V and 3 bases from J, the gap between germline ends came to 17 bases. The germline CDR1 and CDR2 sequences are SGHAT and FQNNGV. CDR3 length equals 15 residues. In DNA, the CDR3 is TGTGCCAGTCTCCCATCAGGAGTGTACACCGGGGAGCTGTTTTTT. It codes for CASLPSGVYTGELFF.

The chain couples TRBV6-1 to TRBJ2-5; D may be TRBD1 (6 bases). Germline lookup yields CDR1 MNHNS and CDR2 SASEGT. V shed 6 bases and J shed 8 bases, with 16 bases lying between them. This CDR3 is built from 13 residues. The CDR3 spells CASRGHLQGTQYF. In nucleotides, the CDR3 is TGTGCCAGCAGGGGACACCTCCAAGGAACCCAGTACTTC.

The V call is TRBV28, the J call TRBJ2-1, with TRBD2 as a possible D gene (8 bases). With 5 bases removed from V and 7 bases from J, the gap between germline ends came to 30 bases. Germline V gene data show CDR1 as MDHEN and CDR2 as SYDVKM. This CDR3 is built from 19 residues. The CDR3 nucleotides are TGTGCCAGCAGTACCTGGACAGGACGAAGCGGGAGTGGCGCAAATGAGCAGTTCTTC. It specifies CASSTWTGRSGSGANEQFF.